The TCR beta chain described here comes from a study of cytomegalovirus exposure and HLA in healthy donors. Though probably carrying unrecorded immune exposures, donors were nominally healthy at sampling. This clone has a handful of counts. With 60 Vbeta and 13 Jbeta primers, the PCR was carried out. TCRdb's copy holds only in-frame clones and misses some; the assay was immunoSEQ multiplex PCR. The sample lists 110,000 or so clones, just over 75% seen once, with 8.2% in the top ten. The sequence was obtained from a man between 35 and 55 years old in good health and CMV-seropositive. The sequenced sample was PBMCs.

In DNA form, the CDR3 reads TGTGCCAGCAGCCCTCGGGGGGGAGGGGACTATGGCTACACCTTC. It codes for CASSPRGGGDYGYTF. The chain has TRBV7-8 and TRBJ1-2; D might be TRBD1 (5 bases). With 5 bases removed from V and 3 bases from J, the gap between germline ends came to 16 bases. The CDR3 runs 15 residues. The V gene's germline CDR1 is SGHVS and CDR2 FQNEAQ.